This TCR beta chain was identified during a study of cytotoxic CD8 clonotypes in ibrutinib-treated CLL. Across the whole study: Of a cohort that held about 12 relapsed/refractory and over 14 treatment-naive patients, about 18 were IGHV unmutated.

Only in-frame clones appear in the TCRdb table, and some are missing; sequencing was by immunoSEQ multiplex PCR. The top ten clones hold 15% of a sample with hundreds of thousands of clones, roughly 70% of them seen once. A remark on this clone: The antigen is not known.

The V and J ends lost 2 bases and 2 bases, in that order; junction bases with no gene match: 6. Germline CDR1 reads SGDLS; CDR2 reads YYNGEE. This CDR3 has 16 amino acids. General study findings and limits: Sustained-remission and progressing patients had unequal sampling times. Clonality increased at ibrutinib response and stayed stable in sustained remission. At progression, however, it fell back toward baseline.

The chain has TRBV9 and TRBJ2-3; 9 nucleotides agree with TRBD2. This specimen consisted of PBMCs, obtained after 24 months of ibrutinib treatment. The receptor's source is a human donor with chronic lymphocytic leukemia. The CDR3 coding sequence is TGTGCCAGCAGCGTCTTTGCGGGAGGGCTCACAGATACGCAGTATTTT. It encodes CASSVFAGGLTDTQYF.